This T cell receptor beta chain is drawn from a study of CD8+CD57+ T cells in acquired aplastic anemia. Study-level findings and limits: Patients did not significantly differ from controls in CD8+ Simpson's diversity.

The CDR3 runs to 13 residues. Germline V gene data show CDR1 as SGHTA and CDR2 as FQGTGA. Previously, flow cytometry had revealed CD8+CD57+ cell expansion in the patients chosen for sequencing. In regard to this clonotype: Antigen specificity is unknown. At one boundary the junction diverges from the germline segment, which might be a read error.

The TCR beta profiling, which covered VDJ combination and CDR3 sequence, was carried out using genomic DNA as the template. TCRdb called the reads again in MiXCR, with one record for every CDR3 protein. The sample has 250,000 to 300,000 distinct CDR3 sequences, about 50% seen once. The sample was sorted CD4+, CD8+, or CD8+CD57+ T cells (not recorded which) from PBMCs. The V and J genes are TRBV7-3 and TRBJ2-1; D ambiguous. The sequence was obtained from a human donor with aplastic anemia. This CDR3 reads CASSQGPKNEQFF. CDR3 nucleotide sequence: TGCGCCAGCAGCCAAGGACCAAAGAATGAGCAGTTCTTC.